These 19 T cell receptor beta chains came from one sample sequenced in a study of regulatory T cells in long-lasting Graves disease. To make TCR beta libraries, researchers used iRepertoire HTBI primers and Arm-PCR of CDR3 regions. TCRdb re-analysed the multiplex PCR reads in MiXCR, keeping a single row per CDR3 protein. The sample consists of a few hundred thousand distinct CDR3 sequences, 15% to 20% of them appearing once. As to time point: newly diagnosed GD, antithyroid drugs for less than 3 months. The TCR library was made from RNA extracted from PBMCs. This sample also belongs to another study, concerning T cells in Graves' hyperthyroidism and ophthalmopathy.

This specimen was peripheral blood mononuclear cells (PBMCs), taken at new diagnosis, from a patient treated with antithyroid drugs. Receptors were obtained from a woman in her 30s with Graves disease.

This clonotype was recorded at least ten times. The chain couples TRBV20-1 to TRBJ2-5, with TRBD2 matching 7 bases. The V gene end was trimmed by 5 bases and the J gene end by 1 base; junction bases not matched to a gene: 13. The germline V gene encodes CDR1 DFQATT and CDR2 SNEGSKA (reference sequence). This CDR3 is 16 amino acids long. The CDR3 DNA is TGCAGTGCTCCCGGGGTTGGAGCGGGGAGCCAAGAGACCCAGTACTTC. This gives the protein CSAPGVGAGSQETQYF.

This clonotype was picked up many times. This chain links TRBV4-2 with TRBJ2-1; either TRBD1 or TRBD2 may fit D (6 bases each). This CDR3 region has 16 residues. Germline V lookup: CDR1 LGHNA, CDR2 YNFKEQ. V lost 1 base, J lost 0 bases, and 10 bases lay in between. The CDR3 sequence: CASSQVGGGSYNEQFF. CDR3 coding DNA: TGTGCCAGCAGCCAAGTTGGAGGGGGCTCCTACAATGAGCAGTTCTTC.

This clonotype was recorded at least ten times. The rearrangement joins TRBV3-1 to TRBJ1-2; D gene unclear. Germline-derived CDR1 and CDR2 are LGHDT and YNNKEL (reference sequence). The germline V and J ends were trimmed by 1 base and 8 bases, with 5 bases remaining between them. The CDR3 loop spans 11 amino acids. The CDR3 reads CASSQGRGYTF. CDR3 in DNA: TGTGCCAGCAGCCAAGGAAGGGGCTACACCTTC.

There are many counts of this clonotype. The rearrangement joins TRBV7-2 to TRBJ2-4; D is unclear. Germline V gene sequence: CDR1 SGHTA, CDR2 FQGNSA. The CDR3 contains 18 residues. Trimming shortened V by 3 bases and J by 0 bases, and 18 bases separated the two germline ends. The CDR3 spells CASSFRADLQLAKNIQYF. CDR3 nucleotide sequence: TGTGCCAGCAGCTTTAGGGCAGACCTCCAACTAGCCAAAAACATTCAGTACTTC.

There are many counts of this clonotype. The CDR3 sequence is CSAYARDRVPEQYF. For the CDR3, the DNA is TGCAGTGCTTATGCCCGGGACAGGGTTCCCGAGCAGTACTTC. V is TRBV20-1 and J is TRBJ2-7, with 9 nucleotides matching TRBD1. V gave up 5 bases and J gave up 6 bases; unmatched junction bases: 11. Germline loops: CDR1 DFQATT, CDR2 SNEGSKA (reference sequence). This CDR3 has 14 amino acids.

This clonotype was seen repeatedly, ten times or more. In DNA form, the CDR3 reads TGCAGTGCTCCAACCAATGAGCAGTTCTTC. Translating gives CSAPTNEQFF. V usage is TRBV20-1 and J usage is TRBJ2-1; D remains ambiguous. V dropped 5 bases and J dropped 6 bases, with 5 bases sitting between them. The CDR3 covers 10 residues. From germline, CDR1 is DFQATT and CDR2 SNEGSKA (reference sequence).

This clonotype was counted ten times or more. This chain joins TRBV11-2 and TRBJ2-5, with D possibly matching TRBD1 (5 bases). Germline V gene data show CDR1 as SGHAT and CDR2 as FQNNGV. This CDR3 comprises 14 residues. Trimming shortened V by 8 bases and J by 2 bases, and 15 bases separated the two germline ends. The CDR3 loop is CASRQGPGQETQYF. The CDR3 DNA sequence: TGTGCCAGCCGTCAAGGGCCAGGGCAAGAGACCCAGTACTTC.

This clonotype was picked up many times. The J gene is TRBJ1-1, the V gene TRBV20-1; 9 positions agree with TRBD1. The CDR3 length is 12 residues. The germline CDR1 and CDR2 sequences are DFQATT and SNEGSKA (reference sequence). The CDR3 loop is CRGGQGMDEAFF. CDR3 DNA: TGCAGGGGTGGACAGGGGATGGATGAAGCTTTCTTT.

This clonotype was counted a few times. This likely comes from a read error, as the CDR3 has no conserved phenylalanine or tryptophan at its end. This chain uses TRBV13 with TRBJ1-1; possible D gene TRBD1, 5 bases. This CDR3 spans 14 amino acids. Trimming took 5 bases from V and 3 from J, leaving 13 bases between them. Germline values: CDR1 PRHDT, CDR2 FYEKMQ (reference sequence). This CDR3 reads CASSPAGGYTEAFS. In DNA, the CDR3 is TGTGCCAGCAGCCCGGCCGGGGGTTACACTGAAGCTTTCTCT.

For this clonotype: Being one base from a much bigger clone, this may be a read error. The CDR3 does not end in the conserved phenylalanine or tryptophan, so this is likely a read error. The CDR3 loop reads CASSLGDRSSYEQYL. CDR3 nucleotides: TGTGCCAGCAGCTTGGGGGACAGGAGCTCCTACGAGCAGTACCTC. V is TRBV5-5 and J is TRBJ2-7; 8 bases are shared with TRBD1. Germline loops: CDR1 SGHKS, CDR2 YYEKEE (reference sequence). Trimming removed 0 bases from V and 0 bases from J; junction bases left unmatched: 2. The CDR3 is 15 residues long.

This sequence joins TRBV6-1 and TRBJ2-3; D is tentatively TRBD1 or TRBD2 (5 bases each). This CDR3 is 13 amino acids long. Germline CDR1 is MNHNS and CDR2 is SASEGT. Trimming stripped 6 bases from V and 6 bases from J, with 13 bases between. The CDR3 DNA reads as TGTGCCAGCAGCACCGGGGCCGGGGATACGCAGTATTTT. Translating gives CASSTGAGDTQYF.

This clonotype came up many times. The V gene is TRBV7-2, the J gene TRBJ1-2; D is perhaps TRBD1 (6 bases). The germline V gene encodes CDR1 SGHTA and CDR2 FQGNSA. Trimming shortened V by 8 bases and J by 6 bases, and 16 bases separated the two germline ends. CDR3 length: 13 amino acids. The CDR3 sequence: CASRKAGEHGYTF. DNA for the CDR3: TGTGCCAGCCGAAAGGCAGGGGAGCATGGCTACACCTTC.

With regard to this clonotype: A read error likely explains this, since a far larger clone differs by one base. The final CDR3 position lacks the conserved phenylalanine or tryptophan, pointing to a likely read error. V usage is TRBV28 and J usage is TRBJ2-1; tentative D call: TRBD2 (5 bases). Near its end, the DNA agrees better with TRBJ2-5, so the J call may be wrong. In germline, CDR1 is MDHEN, CDR2 SYDVKM. The CDR3 runs to 13 residues. The CDR3 spells CASSLGGGETQYL. In DNA, the CDR3 is TGTGCCAGCAGTTTGGGCGGAGGAGAGACCCAGTACCTC.

As to this clonotype: Given a much more abundant clone one base away, this may be a read error. Lacking the conserved final phenylalanine or tryptophan, this CDR3 likely reflects a read error. V and J are TRBV6-9 and TRBJ1-1; 9 nucleotides line up with TRBD1. Germline V gives CDR1 MNHGY, CDR2 SVAAGI. V lost 3 bases, J lost 7 bases, and 9 bases stayed unmatched. The CDR3 length is 15 residues. CDR3 in amino acids: CASSYVTGGVGEAFL. The CDR3 region has the DNA TGTGCCAGCAGTTACGTCACAGGGGGCGTGGGTGAAGCTTTCCTT.

This clonotype was seen repeatedly, ten times or more. The chain links TRBV12-3 or TRBV12-4 to TRBJ2-7; no reliable D call. The germline V and J ends were trimmed by 4 bases and 0 bases, with 1 base remaining between them. CDR3 length: 11 residues. The DNA of the CDR3 is TGTGCCAGCAGTTCCTCCTACGAGCAGTACTTC. Translated, it gives CASSSSYEQYF.

This clonotype was detected ten times or more. V gene TRBV28 combines with J gene TRBJ1-5; possibly TRBD1 for D (6 bases). V was pared by 7 bases and J by 4 bases, with 11 bases between. The CDR3 totals 13 residues. From germline, CDR1 is MDHEN and CDR2 SYDVKM. The CDR3 DNA sequence: TGTGCCAGCATGAGACAGGAGAATCAGCCCCAGCATTTT. Translating it yields CASMRQENQPQHF. The variable domain in full, with the rest retrieved from reference TRBV28 and TRBJ1-5, is DVKVTQSSRYLVKRTGEKVFLECVQDMDHENMFWYRQDPGLGLRLIYFSYDVKMKEKGDIPEGYSVSREKKERFSLILESASTNQTSMYLCASMRQENQPQHFGDGTRLSIL.

This clonotype was observed a few times. It differs at one base from a far larger clone, so likely a read error. The CDR3 here is CASIFQSQHF. In DNA form, the CDR3 reads TGTGCCAGCATATTTCAGTCCCAGCATTTT. The chain is built from TRBV3-1 and TRBJ1-5; the D is unclear. CDR3 length: 10 residues. The V gene's germline CDR1 is LGHDT and CDR2 YNNKEL (reference sequence).

V gene TRBV12-3 or TRBV12-4 combines with J gene TRBJ1-2; D gene uncertain. The CDR3 has 13 amino acids. V lost 5 bases to trimming and J lost 4 bases, with 11 bases between them. CDR3 in amino acids: CASSRGRFYGYTF. The CDR3 DNA reads TGTGCCAGCAGTCGCGGCAGGTTCTATGGCTACACCTTC.

A few counts support this clonotype. The V gene is TRBV19, the J gene TRBJ1-5, with D possibly matching TRBD1 (5 bases). Per the germline V gene, CDR1 is LNHDA and CDR2 is SQIVND (reference sequence). Trimming pared 5 bases from V and 2 bases from J, leaving 13 bases between. The length of the CDR3 is 15 residues. The CDR3 sequence is CASSFLSGGNQPQHF. As DNA, the CDR3 is TGTGCCAGTAGTTTCCTCTCGGGGGGCAATCAGCCCCAGCATTTT.